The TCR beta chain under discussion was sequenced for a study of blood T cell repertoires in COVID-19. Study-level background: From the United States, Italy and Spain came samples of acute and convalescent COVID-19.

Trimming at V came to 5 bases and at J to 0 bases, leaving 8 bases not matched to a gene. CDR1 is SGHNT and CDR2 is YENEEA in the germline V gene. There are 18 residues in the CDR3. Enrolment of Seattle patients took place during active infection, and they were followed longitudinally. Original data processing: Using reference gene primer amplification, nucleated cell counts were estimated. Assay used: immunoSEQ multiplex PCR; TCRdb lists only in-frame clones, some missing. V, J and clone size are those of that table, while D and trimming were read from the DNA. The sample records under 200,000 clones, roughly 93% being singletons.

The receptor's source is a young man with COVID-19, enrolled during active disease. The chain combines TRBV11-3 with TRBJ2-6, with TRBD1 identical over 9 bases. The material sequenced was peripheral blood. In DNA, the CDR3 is TGTGCCAGCAGCCATTCCGACAGGGGGACCTCTGGGGCCAACGTCCTGACTTTC. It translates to CASSHSDRGTSGANVLTF.